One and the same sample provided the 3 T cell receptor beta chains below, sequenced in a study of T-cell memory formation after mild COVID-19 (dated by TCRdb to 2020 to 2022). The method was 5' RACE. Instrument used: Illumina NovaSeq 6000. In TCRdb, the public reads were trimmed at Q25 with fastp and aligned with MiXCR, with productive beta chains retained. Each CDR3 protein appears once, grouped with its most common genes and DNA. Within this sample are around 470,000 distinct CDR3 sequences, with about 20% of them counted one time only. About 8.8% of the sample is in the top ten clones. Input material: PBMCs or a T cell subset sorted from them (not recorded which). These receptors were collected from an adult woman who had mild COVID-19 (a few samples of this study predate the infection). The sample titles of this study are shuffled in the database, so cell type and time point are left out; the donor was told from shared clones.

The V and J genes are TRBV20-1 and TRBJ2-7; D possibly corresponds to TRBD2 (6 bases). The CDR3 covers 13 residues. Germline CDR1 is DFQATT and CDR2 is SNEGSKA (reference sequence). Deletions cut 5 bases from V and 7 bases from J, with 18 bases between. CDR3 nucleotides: TGCAGTGCTTATCAGGGCTCTGGGGGGGAGCAGTACTTC. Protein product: CSAYQGSGGEQYF.

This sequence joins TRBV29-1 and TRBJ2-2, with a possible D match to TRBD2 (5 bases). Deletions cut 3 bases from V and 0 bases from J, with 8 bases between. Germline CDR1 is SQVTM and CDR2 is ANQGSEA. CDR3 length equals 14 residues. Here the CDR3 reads CSVERAANTGELFF. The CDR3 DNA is TGCAGCGTTGAGAGGGCGGCGAACACCGGGGAGCTGTTTTTT.

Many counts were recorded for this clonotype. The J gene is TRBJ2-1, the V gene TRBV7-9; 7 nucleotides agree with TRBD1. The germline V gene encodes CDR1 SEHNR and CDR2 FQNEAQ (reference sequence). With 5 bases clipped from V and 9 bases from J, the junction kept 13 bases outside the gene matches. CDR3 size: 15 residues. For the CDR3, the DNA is TGTGCCAGCAGCGAGGGTAGCACACGACAGGGTGAGCAGTTCTTC. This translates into CASSEGSTRQGEQFF.